This TCR beta chain was obtained from a study of identical twins. Study-level findings and limits: Insertions were reduced in abundant cord blood beta clonotypes but not in memory repertoires.

TCRdb ran MiXCR on the 5' RACE reads and lists one entry per CDR3 protein. The data contain 600,000 to 700,000 distinct CDR3 sequences, over 20% of them singletons. Note on this clonotype: Its antigen remains unidentified.

This CDR3 is built from 14 residues. Trimming cost V 0 bases and J 5 bases, with 7 bases left between them. CDR1 and CDR2 (germline): LNHNV, YYDKDF (reference sequence). These data are also associated with another study on T cells expressing NK-cell markers.

The material sequenced was PBMCs. The chain joins TRBV15 to TRBJ2-2, with D unclear. This TCR came from a woman aged 18-29 years in good health. This CDR3 reads CATSRDLVTGELFF. Written as DNA, the CDR3 is TGTGCCACCAGCAGAGATTTGGTGACCGGGGAGCTGTTTTTT.